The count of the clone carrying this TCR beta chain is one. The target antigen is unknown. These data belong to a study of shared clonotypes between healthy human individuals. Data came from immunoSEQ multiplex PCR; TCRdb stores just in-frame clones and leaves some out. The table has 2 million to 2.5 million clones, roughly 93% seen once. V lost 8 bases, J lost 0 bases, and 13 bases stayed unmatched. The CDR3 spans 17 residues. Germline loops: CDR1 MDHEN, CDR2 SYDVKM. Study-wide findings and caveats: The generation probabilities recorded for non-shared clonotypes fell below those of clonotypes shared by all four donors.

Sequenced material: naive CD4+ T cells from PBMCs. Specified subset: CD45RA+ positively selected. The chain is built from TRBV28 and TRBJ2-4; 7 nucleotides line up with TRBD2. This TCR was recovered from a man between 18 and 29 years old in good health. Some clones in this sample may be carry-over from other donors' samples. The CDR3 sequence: CASFGGSLGLAKNIQYF. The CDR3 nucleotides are TGTGCCAGCTTCGGCGGGAGCCTCGGATTAGCCAAAAACATTCAGTACTTC.